This T cell receptor (beta chain) derives from a study of shared clonotypes between healthy human individuals. On the study more broadly: Sampling drew on donors who were a couple of women and three men aged 18 to 49.

The V and J ends lost 4 bases and 4 bases, in that order; junction bases with no gene match: 13. This CDR3 spans 17 amino acids. Germline lookup yields CDR1 SGDLS and CDR2 YYNGEE. CD45RA+ naive and CD45RA-negative memory subsets were separated from CD4+ cells. With respect to this clone: The antigen is undetermined.

The method was immunoSEQ multiplex PCR; TCRdb's version includes in-frame clones alone and lacks a portion of them. The top ten hold under 0.15% of the sample, which has approximately 2.5 million clones, around 94% seen once. Study-wide results and caveats: Sharing across four donors was highest in naive CD4 (around 5%) and lowest in memory CD8 (approximately 0.4%). Generally, naive subsets (rather than memory subsets) showed larger estimated richness.

The chain employs TRBV9 and TRBJ2-1; 8 bases match TRBD2. Source material: naive CD4+ T cells sorted from blood. Subset reported: CD45RA+ positively selected. The clonotype comes from a young man in good health. The CDR3 spells CASSSRGSGDRYNEQFF. In DNA, the CDR3 is TGTGCCAGCAGCTCCAGAGGTAGCGGGGATCGTTACAATGAGCAGTTCTTC.